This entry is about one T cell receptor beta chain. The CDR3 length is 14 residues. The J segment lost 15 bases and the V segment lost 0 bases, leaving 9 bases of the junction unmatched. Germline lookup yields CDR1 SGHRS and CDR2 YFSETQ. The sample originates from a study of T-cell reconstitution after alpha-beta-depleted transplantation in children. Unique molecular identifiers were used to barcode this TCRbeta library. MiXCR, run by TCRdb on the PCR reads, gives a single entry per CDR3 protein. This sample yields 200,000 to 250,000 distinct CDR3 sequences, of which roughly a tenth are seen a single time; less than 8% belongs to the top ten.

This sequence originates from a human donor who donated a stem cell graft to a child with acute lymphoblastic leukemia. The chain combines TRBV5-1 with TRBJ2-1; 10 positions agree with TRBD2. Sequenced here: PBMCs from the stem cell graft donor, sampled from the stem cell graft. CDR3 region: CASSLVERGGLWFF. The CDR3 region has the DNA TGCGCCAGCAGCTTGGTAGAGCGGGGGGGCCTCTGGTTCTTC. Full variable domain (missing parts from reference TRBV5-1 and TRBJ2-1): KAGVTQTPRYLIKTRGQQVTLSCSPISGHRSVSWYQQTPGQGLQFLFEYFSETQRNKGNFPGRFSGRQFSNSRSEMNVSTLELGDSALYLCASSLVERGGLWFFGPGTRLTVL.